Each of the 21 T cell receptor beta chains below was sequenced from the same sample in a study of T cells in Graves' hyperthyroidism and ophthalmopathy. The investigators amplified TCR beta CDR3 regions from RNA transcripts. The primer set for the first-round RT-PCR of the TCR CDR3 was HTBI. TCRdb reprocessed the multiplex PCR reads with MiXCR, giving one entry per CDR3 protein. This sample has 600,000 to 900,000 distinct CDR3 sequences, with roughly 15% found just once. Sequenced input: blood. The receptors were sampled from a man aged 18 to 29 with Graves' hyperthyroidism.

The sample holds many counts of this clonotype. The CDR3 here is CASSSSGGNTEAFF. CDR3 nucleotide sequence: TGTGCCAGCAGCTCTAGTGGGGGAAACACTGAAGCTTTCTTT. V is TRBV7-8 and J is TRBJ1-1, with D tentatively TRBD1 (5 bases). In germline, CDR1 is SGHVS, CDR2 FQNEAQ. Trimming shortened V by 4 bases and J by 2 bases, and 11 bases separated the two germline ends. This CDR3 has 14 residues.

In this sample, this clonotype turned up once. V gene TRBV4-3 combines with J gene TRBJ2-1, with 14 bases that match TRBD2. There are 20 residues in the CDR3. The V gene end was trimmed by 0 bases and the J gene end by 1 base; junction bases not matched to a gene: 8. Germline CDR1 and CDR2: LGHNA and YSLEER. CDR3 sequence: CASSQEGTSGRTLSYNEQFF. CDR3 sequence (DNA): TGCGCCAGCAGCCAAGAAGGGACTAGCGGGAGAACCCTATCCTACAATGAGCAGTTCTTC.

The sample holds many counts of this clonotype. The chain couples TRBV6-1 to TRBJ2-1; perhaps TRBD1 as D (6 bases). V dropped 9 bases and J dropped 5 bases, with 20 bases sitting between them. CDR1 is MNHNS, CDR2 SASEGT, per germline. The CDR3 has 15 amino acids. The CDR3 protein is CASSYGQLGHNEQFF. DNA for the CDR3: TGTGCCAGTAGCTATGGACAGCTAGGACACAATGAGCAGTTCTTC.

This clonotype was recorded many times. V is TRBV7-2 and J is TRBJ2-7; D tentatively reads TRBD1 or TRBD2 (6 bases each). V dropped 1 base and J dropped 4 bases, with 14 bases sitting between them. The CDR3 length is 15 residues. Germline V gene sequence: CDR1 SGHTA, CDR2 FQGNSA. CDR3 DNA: TGTGCCAGCAGCTTAGACGGGGGCGCGATATACGAGCAGTACTTC. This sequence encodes CASSLDGGAIYEQYF.

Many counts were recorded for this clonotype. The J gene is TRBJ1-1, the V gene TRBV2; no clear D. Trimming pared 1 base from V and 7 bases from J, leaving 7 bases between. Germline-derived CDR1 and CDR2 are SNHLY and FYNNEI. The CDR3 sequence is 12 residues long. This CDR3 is CASSEGPGEAFF. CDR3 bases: TGTGCCAGCAGTGAAGGACCGGGTGAAGCTTTCTTT. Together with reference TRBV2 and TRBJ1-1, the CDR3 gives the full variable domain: EPEVTQTPSHQVTQMGQEVILRCVPISNHLYFYWYRQILGQKVEFLVSFYNNEISEKSEIFDDQFSVERPDGSNFTLKIRSTKLEDSAMYFCASSEGPGEAFFGQGTRLTVV.

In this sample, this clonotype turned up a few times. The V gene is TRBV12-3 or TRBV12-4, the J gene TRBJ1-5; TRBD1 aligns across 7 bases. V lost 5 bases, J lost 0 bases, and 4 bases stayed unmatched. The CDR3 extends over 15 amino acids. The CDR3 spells CASSTGAYSNQPQHF. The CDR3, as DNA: TGTGCCAGCAGTACAGGGGCTTATAGCAATCAGCCCCAGCATTTT.

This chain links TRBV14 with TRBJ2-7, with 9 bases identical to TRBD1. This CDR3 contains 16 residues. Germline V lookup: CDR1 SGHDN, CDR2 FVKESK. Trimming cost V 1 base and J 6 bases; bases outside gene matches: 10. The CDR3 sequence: CASSQGGQGLYGEQYF. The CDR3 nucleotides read TGTGCCAGCAGCCAAGGGGGACAGGGATTGTACGGCGAGCAGTACTTC.

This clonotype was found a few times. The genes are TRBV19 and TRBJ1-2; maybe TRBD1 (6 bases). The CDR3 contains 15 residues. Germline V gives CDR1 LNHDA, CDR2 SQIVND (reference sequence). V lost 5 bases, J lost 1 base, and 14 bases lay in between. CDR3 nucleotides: TGTGCCAGTAGTCCCCGGGGGCCTTTTAACTATGGCTACACCTTC. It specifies CASSPRGPFNYGYTF.

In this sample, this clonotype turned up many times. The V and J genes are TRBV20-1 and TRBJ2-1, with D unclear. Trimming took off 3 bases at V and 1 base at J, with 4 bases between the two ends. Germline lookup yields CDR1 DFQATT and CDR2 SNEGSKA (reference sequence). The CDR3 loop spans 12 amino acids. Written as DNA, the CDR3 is TGCAGTGCTAGTGGGTCCTACAATGAGCAGTTCTTC. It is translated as CSASGSYNEQFF.

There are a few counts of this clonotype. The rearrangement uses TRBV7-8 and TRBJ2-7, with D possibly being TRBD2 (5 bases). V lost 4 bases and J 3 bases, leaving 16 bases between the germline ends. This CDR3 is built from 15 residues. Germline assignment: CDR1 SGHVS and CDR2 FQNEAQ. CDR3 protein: CASSSAPASSYEQYF. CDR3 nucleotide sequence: TGTGCCAGCAGCTCAGCGCCGGCTAGCAGCTACGAGCAGTACTTC.

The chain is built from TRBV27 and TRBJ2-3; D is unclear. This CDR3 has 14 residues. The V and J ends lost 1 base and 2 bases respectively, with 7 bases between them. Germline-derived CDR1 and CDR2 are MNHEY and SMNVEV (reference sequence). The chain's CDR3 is CASSLYPDTDTQYF. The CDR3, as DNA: TGTGCCAGCAGTTTATACCCCGACACAGATACGCAGTATTTT.

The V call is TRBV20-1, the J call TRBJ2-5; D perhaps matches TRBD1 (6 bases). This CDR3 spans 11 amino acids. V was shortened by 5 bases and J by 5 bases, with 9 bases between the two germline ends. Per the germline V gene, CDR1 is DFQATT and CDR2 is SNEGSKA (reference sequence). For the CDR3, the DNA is TGCAGTGCTTACAGGGCGGAGACCCAGTACTTC. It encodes CSAYRAETQYF.

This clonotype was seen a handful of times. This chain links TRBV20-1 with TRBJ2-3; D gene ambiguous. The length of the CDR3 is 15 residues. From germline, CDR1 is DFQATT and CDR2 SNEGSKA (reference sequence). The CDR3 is CSADNSSPSTDTQYF. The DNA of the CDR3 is TGCAGCGCAGACAACTCCTCTCCTAGCACAGATACGCAGTATTTT.

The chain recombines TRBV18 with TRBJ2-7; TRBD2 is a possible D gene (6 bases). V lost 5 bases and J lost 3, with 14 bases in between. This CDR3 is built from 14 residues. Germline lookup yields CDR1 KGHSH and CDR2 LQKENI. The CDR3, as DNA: TGTGCCAGCTCAGTGGGACTTCTAAACTACGAGCAGTACTTC. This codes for CASSVGLLNYEQYF.

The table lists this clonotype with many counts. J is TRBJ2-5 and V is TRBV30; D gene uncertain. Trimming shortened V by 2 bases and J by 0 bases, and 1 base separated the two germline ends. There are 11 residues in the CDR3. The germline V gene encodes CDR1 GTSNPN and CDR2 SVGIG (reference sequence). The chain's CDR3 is CAWSHQETQYF. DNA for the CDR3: TGTGCCTGGAGTCACCAAGAGACCCAGTACTTC.

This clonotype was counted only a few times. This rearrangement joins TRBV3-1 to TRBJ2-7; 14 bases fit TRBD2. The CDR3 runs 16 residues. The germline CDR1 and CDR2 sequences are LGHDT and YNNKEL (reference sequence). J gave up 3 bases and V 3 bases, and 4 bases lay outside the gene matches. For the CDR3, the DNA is TGTGCCAGCAGCCACCTGGGACTAGCGGGAGTCTACGAGCAGTACTTC. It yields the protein CASSHLGLAGVYEQYF.

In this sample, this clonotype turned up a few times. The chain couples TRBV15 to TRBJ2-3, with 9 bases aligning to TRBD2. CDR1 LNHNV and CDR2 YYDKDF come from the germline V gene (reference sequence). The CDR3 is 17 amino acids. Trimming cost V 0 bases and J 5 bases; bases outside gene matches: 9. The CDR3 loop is CATSRDQAGGPGDTQYF. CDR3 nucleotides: TGTGCCACCAGCAGAGATCAGGCGGGAGGGCCAGGAGATACGCAGTATTTT. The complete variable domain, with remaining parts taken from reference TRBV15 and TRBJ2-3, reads DAMVIQNPRYQVTQFGKPVTLSCSQTLNHNVMYWYQQKSSQAPKLLFHYYDKDFNNEADTPDNFQSRRPNTSFCFLDIRSPGLGDTAMYLCATSRDQAGGPGDTQYFGPGTRLTVL.

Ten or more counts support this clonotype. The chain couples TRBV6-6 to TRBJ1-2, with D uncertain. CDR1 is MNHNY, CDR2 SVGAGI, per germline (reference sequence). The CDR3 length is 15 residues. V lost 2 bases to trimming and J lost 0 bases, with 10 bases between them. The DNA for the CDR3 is TGTGCCAGCAGTTACATAGGCGTGACTAACTATGGCTACACCTTC. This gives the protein CASSYIGVTNYGYTF.

The CDR3 spells CSARDVADLRETQYF. In nucleotides, the CDR3 is TGCAGTGCTAGAGATGTGGCTGACCTCCGGGAGACCCAGTACTTC. The chain joins TRBV20-1 to TRBJ2-5; D is unresolved. The germline V gene has CDR1 DFQATT and CDR2 SNEGSKA (reference sequence). Trimming shortened V by 0 bases and J by 5 bases, and 16 bases separated the two germline ends. This CDR3 contains 15 residues.

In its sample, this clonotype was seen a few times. CDR3 sequence (DNA): TGTGCCAGCAGTGACCCCGGGACATCGAACTACGAGCAGTACTTC. Its translation: CASSDPGTSNYEQYF. The rearrangement joins TRBV6-1 to TRBJ2-7, with D perhaps matching TRBD1 (6 bases). Trimming took off 3 bases at V and 3 bases at J, with 15 bases between the two ends. CDR1 MNHNS and CDR2 SASEGT come from the germline V gene. CDR3 length equals 15 residues.

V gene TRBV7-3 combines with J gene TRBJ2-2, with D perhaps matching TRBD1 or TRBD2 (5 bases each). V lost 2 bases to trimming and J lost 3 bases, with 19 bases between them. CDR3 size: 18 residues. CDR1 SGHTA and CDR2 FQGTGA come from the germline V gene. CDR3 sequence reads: CASSLLPPGAMDTGELFF. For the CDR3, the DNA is TGTGCCAGCAGCTTACTTCCGCCCGGGGCGATGGACACCGGGGAGCTGTTTTTT. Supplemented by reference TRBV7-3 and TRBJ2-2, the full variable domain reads GAGVSQTPSNKVTEKGKYVELRCDPISGHTALYWYRQSLGQGPEFLIYFQGTGAADDSGLPNDRFFAVRPEGSVSTLKIQRTERGDSAVYLCASSLLPPGAMDTGELFFGEGSRLTVL.